This T cell receptor beta chain was documented in a study of breast tumors, draining lymph nodes, adjacent tissues (dated by TCRdb to the mid-2010s). For the study in its entirety: The study compared TCR beta repertoires across tumor, adjacent nontumor tissue and axillary lymph nodes from breast cancer patients. The study was designed to assess the relationships and possible T-cell exchange between tumor, surrounding tissue and draining lymph node repertoires in human breast cancer. The paper as a whole reports these results and caveats: The study presented the conclusion that tumor T cells originate in lymph nodes as consistent with a hypothesis, not as something directly demonstrated. Tumor and nontumor tissue repertoires were significantly more similar in luminal-like than in basal-like breast cancer. Tumors showed preferential V and J gene usage, and their T-cell repertoire diversity fell below that of lymph nodes yet above that of nontumor tissue. The data were considered consistent with most tumor T cells being derived from the lymph node and subsequently expanding within tumor tissue.

Sequencing instrument: Illumina HiSeq 2000. TCR beta chain libraries were generated through multiplex PCR amplification. High-throughput sequencing was used to analyze the amplified TCR beta chain products. The public reads were reanalyzed by TCRdb: fastp trimming at Q25, MiXCR alignment, in-frame beta chains only. Rows matching on CDR3 protein sequence are summarized as one entry with the most common DNA and genes. Counted in this sample were about 35,000 distinct CDR3 sequences; just over 35% of them appeared once. In total, the top ten clones hold 11% of the sample. Germline trimming: 3 bases from V, 6 bases from J; junction bases outside gene matches: 9. The germline V gene (reference sequence) provides CDR1 SGHKS and CDR2 YYEKEE. The CDR3 runs 14 amino acids, cysteine and phenylalanine included. The sequence is cut down to CDR3 DNA, 42 bases in frame from base 1. In the case of this clonotype: Its antigen remains undetermined. Within one base of it there is no much larger clone, and no base qualities were kept.

Sequenced sample: breast tumor tissue. The rearranged segments are TRBV5-5 and TRBJ2-7; 7 bases in between match TRBD1. The receptor was derived from a female donor with breast cancer. Some clones in this sample may be carry-over from other donors' samples. The CDR3 protein is CASSSKPRGLEQYF. The DNA sequence is TGTGCCAGCAGCTCCAAGCCTAGGGGGCTCGAGCAGTACTTC.